Below, 32 T cell receptor beta chains from the same sample are listed, as sequenced in a study of cytomegalovirus exposure and HLA in healthy donors. In the PCR, 60 Vbeta and 13 Jbeta primers were used. Using immunoSEQ multiplex PCR, the repertoire was profiled, and TCRdb retains in-frame clones only, with some absent. The sample lists about 92,000 clones, approximately 84% occurring once. The sample consisted of PBMCs. The receptors derive from a girl aged 2-15 years in good health and CMV-seropositive.

The J gene is TRBJ2-7, the V gene TRBV28, with TRBD1 matching over 10 bases. The junction had 3 bases not matched to a gene; V was cut back by 3 bases and J by 4 bases. This CDR3 is 14 amino acids long. CDR1 and CDR2 from the germline V gene are MDHEN and SYDVKM. The CDR3 DNA reads TGTGCCAGCAGTTTTCCGGACAGGGGGTACGAGCAGTACTTC. Translation gives CASSFPDRGYEQYF.

This clone was counted a few times. The V call is TRBV6-6, the J call TRBJ2-7, with TRBD1 identical over 7 bases. The CDR3 covers 13 residues. V dropped 6 bases and J dropped 5; count of bases not matched to a gene: 7. Germline V gives CDR1 MNHNY, CDR2 SVGAGI (reference sequence). The CDR3 is CASRQGTDDEQYF. The DNA for the CDR3 is TGTGCCAGCAGACAGGGGACCGACGACGAGCAGTACTTC.

This clone was seen only a few times. V is TRBV6-6 and J is TRBJ2-7; 10 positions match TRBD2. This CDR3 has 14 amino acids. V shed 5 bases and J 1 base; nucleotides not matched to a gene: 2. The germline CDR1 and CDR2 sequences are MNHNY and SVGAGI (reference sequence). For the CDR3, the DNA is TGTGCCAGCAGTGGGACTAGCGTTTCCTACGAGCAGTACTTC. This gives the protein CASSGTSVSYEQYF.

The chain carries TRBV13 and TRBJ2-7; 11 bases align to TRBD1. Germline V gene lookup returns CDR1 PRHDT and CDR2 FYEKMQ (reference sequence). V was pared by 5 bases and J by 3 bases, with 9 bases of the junction left unmatched. The CDR3 sequence is 16 residues long. CDR3 residues: CASSPPGQGGFYEQYF. CDR3 bases: TGTGCCAGCAGCCCCCCGGGACAGGGGGGGTTCTACGAGCAGTACTTC.

This clone has a single count. The chain joins TRBV7-9 to TRBJ2-3; no firm D call. Germline CDR1 is SEHNR and CDR2 is FQNEAQ (reference sequence). The CDR3 spans 14 residues. The V gene lost 1 base and the J gene lost 2 bases, with 7 bases spanning the gap. For the CDR3, the DNA is TGTGCCAGCAGCTTAGTTAGTATCACAGATACGCAGTATTTT. Its translation is CASSLVSITDTQYF.

The chain recombines TRBV28 with TRBJ2-1; possible D gene TRBD2, 6 bases. V was clipped by 5 bases and J by 5 bases, with 16 bases between them. This CDR3 spans 15 amino acids. Germline V gene lookup returns CDR1 MDHEN and CDR2 SYDVKM. The CDR3 DNA reads as TGTGCCAGCAGTCTACTAGCCCGGTGGGACAATGAGCAGTTCTTC. This sequence encodes CASSLLARWDNEQFF.

Here the CDR3 DNA reads TGTGCCAGCAGCTTGGTGGCAGGGGGCTGGTCTGGAAACACCATATATTTT. This codes for CASSLVAGGWSGNTIYF. The genes are TRBV5-5 and TRBJ1-3, with TRBD1 identical over 8 bases. Germline trimming cut 0 bases from V and 1 base from J; bases unmatched to any gene: 6. The CDR3 is 17 residues long. Germline assignment: CDR1 SGHKS and CDR2 YYEKEE (reference sequence).

The chain employs TRBV5-6 and TRBJ1-2; 7 nucleotides align to TRBD1. Trimming at V came to 6 bases and at J to 3 bases, leaving 11 bases not matched to a gene. CDR3 length: 15 residues. CDR1 is SGHDT, CDR2 YYEEEE, per germline. The CDR3 nucleotides read TGTGCCAGCAACTACCAACAGGGGCAATACTATGGCTACACCTTC. Encoded protein: CASNYQQGQYYGYTF. The whole variable domain, filled in from reference TRBV5-6 and TRBJ1-2, reads DAGVTQSPTHLIKTRGQQVTLRCSPKSGHDTVSWYQQALGQGPQFIFQYYEEEERQRGNFPDRFSGHQFPNYSSELNVNALLLGDSALYLCASNYQQGQYYGYTFGSGTRLTVV.

The chain joins TRBV29-1 to TRBJ2-2; tentatively, D is TRBD1 (6 bases). Trimming removed 3 bases from V and 4 bases from J, with 12 bases in between. CDR3 length: 14 residues. Germline V lookup: CDR1 SQVTM, CDR2 ANQGSEA. In DNA form, the CDR3 reads TGCAGCGTTGAGGACGGACAGTTCACCGGGGAGCTGTTTTTT. This gives the protein CSVEDGQFTGELFF.

This chain joins TRBV9 and TRBJ1-1; D may be TRBD1 (5 bases). V dropped 3 bases and J dropped 1 base, with 16 bases sitting between them. The CDR3 extends over 16 amino acids. Germline-derived CDR1 and CDR2 are SGDLS and YYNGEE. The CDR3 region has the DNA TGTGCCAGCAGCGCCGATCCCGCGACAGCGAACACTGAAGCTTTCTTT. It translates to CASSADPATANTEAFF. Full variable domain (remainder filled in from reference TRBV9 and TRBJ1-1): DSGVTQTPKHLITATGQRVTLRCSPRSGDLSVYWYQQSLDQGLQFLIQYYNGEERAKGNILERFSAQQFPDLHSELNLSSLELGDSALYFCASSADPATANTEAFFGQGTRLTVV.

The chain uses TRBV25-1 and TRBJ2-2, with a weak D call TRBD2 (5 bases). The CDR3 covers 16 residues. V lost 8 bases and J 4 bases, leaving 20 bases between the germline ends. Germline V gene sequence: CDR1 MGHDK, CDR2 SYGVNS. The CDR3 coding sequence is TGTGCCAGCTCCCCCAATCCGGGGTTGGGCACCGGGGAGCTGTTTTTT. Residues: CASSPNPGLGTGELFF.

The DNA for the CDR3 is TGTGCCAGCGCTCAACAAGTCAATCAGCCCCAGCATTTT. It is translated as CASAQQVNQPQHF. The genes are TRBV6-5 and TRBJ1-5, with unresolved D. The CDR3 has 13 residues. Germline CDR1 reads MNHEY; CDR2 reads SVGAGI. Trimming left V 8 bases short and J 3 bases short, with 11 bases between.

This sequence joins TRBV28 and TRBJ1-1; D unclear. The germline V gene has CDR1 MDHEN and CDR2 SYDVKM. The CDR3 consists of 12 residues. V shed 7 bases and J shed 13 bases, with 19 bases lying between them. The DNA of the CDR3 is TGTGCCAGCAACCTCAGTCCGGGGTTAGATTTCTTT. Residues: CASNLSPGLDFF.

This chain links TRBV15 with TRBJ2-3, with D tentatively TRBD2 (6 bases). This CDR3 comprises 16 residues. The ends were cut back, 0 bases at V and 3 bases at J, with 13 bases in the middle. CDR1 is LNHNV, CDR2 YYDKDF, per germline (reference sequence). For the CDR3, the DNA is TGTGCCACCAGCAGAGATTCGGGAGAAAGAACAGATACGCAGTATTTT. The encoded protein is CATSRDSGERTDTQYF.

The chain carries TRBV27 and TRBJ2-5, with 9 bases lining up with TRBD2. The CDR3 extends over 15 amino acids. After removal of 7 bases from V and 2 bases from J, the junction contained 8 bases not matched to a gene. Germline CDR1 MNHEY, CDR2 SMNVEV (reference sequence). In DNA form, the CDR3 reads TGTGCCAGCACCAAGCTAGCGGGAACTCAAGAGACCCAGTACTTC. Protein: CASTKLAGTQETQYF.

The chain joins TRBV19 to TRBJ1-1; unclear D gene. The germline V gene encodes CDR1 LNHDA and CDR2 SQIVND (reference sequence). Trimming stripped 8 bases from V and 5 bases from J, with 6 bases between. CDR3 length equals 10 residues. In nucleotides, the CDR3 is TGTGCCAGTTTTCAAACTGAAGCTTTCTTT. Residues: CASFQTEAFF.

This clone came up once. This chain uses TRBV2 with TRBJ2-7; TRBD1 is a possible D gene (5 bases). From germline, CDR1 is SNHLY and CDR2 FYNNEI. The CDR3 is 14 amino acids. V was cut by 6 bases and J by 2 bases, with 14 bases left in between. CDR3 nucleotides: TGTGCCAGCAGGAGCAGGGAATACGCCTACGAGCAGTACTTC. Translating it yields CASRSREYAYEQYF.

This sequence joins TRBV5-1 and TRBJ2-2; 7 bases align to TRBD1. V was clipped by 2 bases and J by 4 bases; unmatched bases: 8. The CDR3 sequence is 16 residues long. Germline V gene sequence: CDR1 SGHRS, CDR2 YFSETQ. The CDR3 coding sequence is TGCGCCAGCAGCTTTTTAGGGGACAGTCTCACCGGGGAGCTGTTTTTT. The encoded protein is CASSFLGDSLTGELFF.

The chain employs TRBV27 and TRBJ2-7; 13 nucleotides line up with TRBD2. CDR3 length: 15 amino acids. CDR1 MNHEY and CDR2 SMNVEV come from the germline V gene (reference sequence). The junction had 7 bases not matched to a gene; V was cut back by 4 bases and J by 7 bases. In nucleotides, the CDR3 is TGTGCCAGCAGTTCGGGACTAGCGGGAACTGGTGAGCAGTACTTC. Its protein is CASSSGLAGTGEQYF.

This clone was seen a single time. The chain's CDR3 is CASSSVVNEQFF. For the CDR3, the DNA is TGTGCCAGCAGCTCGGTAGTCAATGAGCAGTTCTTC. This chain connects TRBV7-9 to TRBJ2-1; D is uncertain. The CDR3 runs to 12 residues. The V and J ends lost 4 bases and 6 bases respectively, with 7 bases between them. The germline CDR1 and CDR2 sequences are SEHNR and FQNEAQ (reference sequence).

The chain carries TRBV11-3 and TRBJ2-7, with TRBD2 as a possible D gene (5 bases). The germline gives CDR1 SGHNT, CDR2 YENEEA. This CDR3 has 12 amino acids. V lost 5 bases and J lost 7, with 12 bases in between. CDR3 protein: CASSRPSGEQYF. CDR3 DNA sequence: TGTGCCAGCAGCCGACCCTCGGGAGAGCAGTACTTC. Using reference TRBV11-3 and TRBJ2-7 for the parts outside the CDR3, the full variable domain is EAGVVQSPRYKIIEKKQPVAFWCNPISGHNTLYWYLQNLGQGPELLIRYENEEAVDDSQLPKDRFSAERLKGVDSTLKIQPAELGDSAVYLCASSRPSGEQYFGPGTRLTVT.

V usage is TRBV6-5 and J usage is TRBJ1-2; 7 bases fit TRBD1. The ends lost 0 bases at V and 2 bases at J; junction bases unmatched: 6. The CDR3 extends over 16 amino acids. Germline V gene sequence: CDR1 MNHEY, CDR2 SVGAGI. In DNA form, the CDR3 reads TGTGCCAGCAGTTACTCGTCGGAGGGGGCGAACTATGGCTACACCTTC. Its translation is CASSYSSEGANYGYTF.

The V gene is TRBV18, the J gene TRBJ1-3; TRBD1 might be the D (5 bases). CDR3 size: 16 residues. Per germline, CDR1 KGHSH and CDR2 LQKENI. V lost 6 bases and J 2 bases, leaving 17 bases between the germline ends. The CDR3 spells CASSTAQGATGNTIYF. The CDR3 DNA sequence: TGTGCCAGCTCGACAGCTCAAGGTGCCACTGGAAACACCATATATTTT.

V usage is TRBV25-1 and J usage is TRBJ2-1; D unresolved. Trimming left V 6 bases short and J 5 bases short, with 17 bases between. The germline V gene encodes CDR1 MGHDK and CDR2 SYGVNS. This CDR3 comprises 15 residues. Here the CDR3 reads CASRSRVETDNEQFF. The CDR3 DNA sequence: TGTGCCAGCAGATCTCGAGTGGAGACGGACAATGAGCAGTTCTTC.

This rearrangement joins TRBV5-5 to TRBJ2-2; TRBD2 matches at 7 bases. CDR3 size: 15 residues. The ends lost 4 bases at V and 1 base at J; junction bases unmatched: 4. The germline gives CDR1 SGHKS, CDR2 YYEKEE (reference sequence). The CDR3 bases are TGTGCCAGCAGCGGGGGGGTTCGGAACACCGGGGAGCTGTTTTTT. It is translated as CASSGGVRNTGELFF.

The CDR3 bases are TGTGCCAGCAGCCCTACCGGGACTACGAATGAGCAGTTCTTC. Its protein product is CASSPTGTTNEQFF. This chain connects TRBV5-4 to TRBJ2-1, with TRBD2 identical over 7 bases. The CDR3 consists of 14 residues. The germline V gene has CDR1 SGHNT and CDR2 YYREEE (reference sequence). After removal of 4 bases from V and 7 bases from J, the junction contained 8 bases not matched to a gene.

This clone was picked up one time. V gene TRBV2 combines with J gene TRBJ1-1; D remains unclear. V lost 6 bases and J lost 6, with 17 bases in between. CDR1 SNHLY and CDR2 FYNNEI come from the germline V gene. There are 14 residues in the CDR3. CDR3 DNA: TGTGCCAGCAGGGGTAAGGCCCTCAGCGCTGAAGCTTTCTTT. Amino acids: CASRGKALSAEAFF.

The gene calls are TRBV7-2 and TRBJ1-5; no firm D call. CDR3 length: 13 amino acids. With 5 bases removed from V and 7 bases from J, the gap between germline ends came to 12 bases. CDR1 and CDR2 from the germline V gene are SGHTA and FQGNSA. CDR3 sequence reads: CASSTKGSQPQHF. CDR3 sequence (DNA): TGTGCCAGCAGCACGAAAGGGAGCCAGCCCCAGCATTTT.

The CDR3 here is CSVEAGPSGNTIYF. As DNA, the CDR3 is TGCAGCGTTGAAGCAGGGCCCTCTGGAAACACCATATATTTT. The chain carries TRBV29-1 and TRBJ1-3, with a possible D match to TRBD1 (5 bases). Germline-derived CDR1 and CDR2 are SQVTM and ANQGSEA. This CDR3 contains 14 residues. V was pared by 1 base and J by 0 bases, with 7 bases between. Combining the CDR3 with reference TRBV29-1 and TRBJ1-3 gives the whole variable domain SAVISQKPSRDICQRGTSLTIQCQVDSQVTMMFWYRQQPGQSLTLIATANQGSEATYESGFVIDKFPISRPNLTFSTLTVSNMSPEDSSIYLCSVEAGPSGNTIYFGEGSWLTVV.

The rearrangement links TRBV6-1 to TRBJ1-1; D is uncertain. The V and J ends lost 6 bases and 4 bases respectively, with 12 bases between them. CDR1 is MNHNS and CDR2 is SASEGT in the germline V gene. This CDR3 is 13 amino acids long. CDR3 region: CASSETRGTEAFF. The CDR3 bases are TGTGCCAGCAGCGAAACTCGGGGCACTGAAGCTTTCTTT.

This clone was counted a few times. The gene calls are TRBV7-2 and TRBJ2-1, with D maybe TRBD2 (6 bases). The CDR3 extends over 11 amino acids. V lost 3 bases, J lost 15 bases, and 12 bases lay in between. Germline V lookup: CDR1 SGHTA, CDR2 FQGNSA. As DNA, the CDR3 is TGTGCCAGCAGCTTGGGGGACTGGGGGTTCTTC. This encodes CASSLGDWGFF.

The CDR3 sequence: CASTRTGIETQYF. The CDR3 DNA sequence: TGTGCCAGCACGCGGACAGGAATAGAGACCCAGTACTTC. This chain joins TRBV28 and TRBJ2-5; TRBD1 matches 7 bases. CDR1 and CDR2 (germline): MDHEN, SYDVKM. This CDR3 region has 13 residues. The junction had 6 bases not matched to a gene; V was cut back by 7 bases and J by 4 bases. Variable domain in full (rest from reference TRBV28 and TRBJ2-5): DVKVTQSSRYLVKRTGEKVFLECVQDMDHENMFWYRQDPGLGLRLIYFSYDVKMKEKGDIPEGYSVSREKKERFSLILESASTNQTSMYLCASTRTGIETQYFGPGTRLLVL.